Below are 25 T cell receptor beta chains sequenced from a single sample in a study of Graves' ophthalmopathy and Graves' hyperthyroidism. The sequenced template was RNA, covering the TCR beta CDR3 region. Amplification began with first-round RT-PCR using HTBI primers, then second-round multiplex PCR was performed. A single record per CDR3 protein comes from TCRdb applying MiXCR to the multiplex PCR reads. In the table there are some 380,000 distinct CDR3 sequences, 15% of which are singletons. The sample was peripheral blood. These receptors were taken from a woman aged 18-29 years with stable Graves' hyperthyroidism.

This clonotype was detected many times. This chain connects TRBV6-2 or TRBV6-3 to TRBJ2-7; 9 nucleotides agree with TRBD1. The V gene's germline CDR1 is MNHEY and CDR2 SVGEGT. The CDR3 contains 15 residues. Trimming took 1 base from V and 2 from J; bases not matched to a gene: 3. CDR3 sequence reads: CASSYLGQGPYEQYF. CDR3 sequence (DNA): TGTGCCAGCAGTTACTTGGGACAGGGACCCTACGAGCAGTACTTC.

Points on this clonotype: Here the CDR3 omits its conserved ending phenylalanine or tryptophan, so a read error is the likely source. V usage is TRBV12-3 or TRBV12-4 and J usage is TRBJ2-5, with TRBD2 matching over 7 bases. After removal of 3 bases from V and 4 bases from J, the junction contained 8 bases not matched to a gene. CDR3 length: 15 amino acids. CDR3 amino acids: CASSFGAGVSETQYL. CDR3 nucleotide sequence: TGTGCCAGCAGTTTCGGGGCGGGGGTTTCAGAGACCCAGTACCTC.

This rearrangement joins TRBV20-1 to TRBJ1-2; D is unclear. The germline V gene has CDR1 DFQATT and CDR2 SNEGSKA (reference sequence). The V and J ends lost 3 bases and 8 bases respectively, with 13 bases between them. This CDR3 region has 12 residues. The CDR3 DNA follows: TGCAGTGCTAGGTTTGCAGGTTACGGCTACACCTTC. The encoded protein is CSARFAGYGYTF.

This clonotype showed up just a few times. The chain combines TRBV27 with TRBJ2-7, with 8 bases lining up with TRBD1. CDR1 is MNHEY and CDR2 is SMNVEV in the germline V gene (reference sequence). J gave up 1 base and V 5 bases, and 4 bases lay outside the gene matches. The CDR3 has 14 amino acids. DNA of the CDR3: TGTGCCAGCAGTCGACAGGGGCAGTCCTACGAGCAGTACTTC. Translating it yields CASSRQGQSYEQYF.

The chain employs TRBV4-1 and TRBJ1-1; possibly TRBD1 for D (6 bases). CDR1 MGHRA and CDR2 YSYEKL come from the germline V gene. This CDR3 is 15 amino acids long. Trimming removed 4 bases from V and 8 bases from J, with 20 bases in between. The CDR3 reads CASSPRGQRMAEAFF. DNA for the CDR3: TGCGCCAGCAGCCCTCGGGGACAAAGAATGGCCGAAGCTTTCTTT.

In its sample, this clonotype was seen many times. The chain has TRBV2 and TRBJ2-7; D is uncertain. V was clipped by 7 bases and J by 6 bases, with 10 bases between them. Germline-derived CDR1 and CDR2 are SNHLY and FYNNEI. This CDR3 has 11 residues. The CDR3 protein is CASIGRFEQYF. CDR3 sequence (DNA): TGTGCCAGCATCGGACGGTTCGAGCAGTACTTC.

The J gene is TRBJ1-5, the V gene TRBV2; D is unclear. This CDR3 is 15 amino acids long. CDR1 is SNHLY, CDR2 FYNNEI, per germline. V lost 5 bases, J lost 0 bases, and 11 bases lay in between. The CDR3 DNA reads as TGTGCCAGCAGTATACACGGATATAGCAATCAGCCCCAGCATTTT. This encodes CASSIHGYSNQPQHF. The whole variable domain, remainder taken from reference TRBV2 and TRBJ1-5, is EPEVTQTPSHQVTQMGQEVILRCVPISNHLYFYWYRQILGQKVEFLVSFYNNEISEKSEIFDDQFSVERPDGSNFTLKIRSTKLEDSAMYFCASSIHGYSNQPQHFGDGTRLSIL.

This clonotype was counted at least ten times. This chain connects TRBV19 to TRBJ1-1; D is uncertain. CDR1 is LNHDA, CDR2 SQIVND, per germline (reference sequence). V shed 7 bases and J shed 1 base, with 13 bases lying between them. This CDR3 has 14 amino acids. The CDR3 DNA is TGTGCCAGTATAGAATATCCCGGGAACACTGAAGCTTTCTTT. Amino acid sequence: CASIEYPGNTEAFF.

This clonotype was detected only a few times. This clone may be a read error of a much larger clone one base away. The chain is built from TRBV6-1 and TRBJ2-5; tentative D call: TRBD2 (7 bases). Germline CDR1 is MNHNS and CDR2 is SASEGT. The length of the CDR3 is 15 residues. Trimming pared 6 bases from V and 4 bases from J, leaving 18 bases between. The CDR3 is CASRRDGGRGETQYF. Here the CDR3 DNA reads TGTGCCAGCAGGAGAGACGGGGGGCGAGGAGAGACCCAGTACTTC.

This clonotype was seen many times. DNA for the CDR3: TGTGCCAGCAGCTCCCCGGGACAGGGGGCTTTGCCCAATGGCTACACCTTC. Translating it yields CASSSPGQGALPNGYTF. The gene calls are TRBV7-9 and TRBJ1-2; 12 bases line up with TRBD1. The CDR3 covers 17 residues. J was trimmed by 6 bases and V by 4 bases; bases with no gene match: 12. Germline CDR1 is SEHNR and CDR2 is FQNEAQ (reference sequence). The entire variable domain, with the rest obtained from reference TRBV7-9 and TRBJ1-2, is as follows: DTGVSQNPRHKITKRGQNVTFRCDPISEHNRLYWYRQTLGQGPEFLTYFQNEAQLEKSRLLSDRFSAERPKGSFSTLEIQRTEQGDSAMYLCASSSPGQGALPNGYTFGSGTRLTVV.

This clonotype was recorded at least ten times. The rearrangement uses TRBV11-2 and TRBJ2-7, with TRBD2 matching over 9 bases. Trimming cost V 5 bases and J 5 bases; bases outside gene matches: 7. The CDR3 consists of 14 residues. Germline CDR1 SGHAT, CDR2 FQNNGV. CDR3 sequence: CASSPTRGGDEQYF. For the CDR3, the DNA is TGTGCCAGCAGCCCCACTCGCGGGGGGGACGAGCAGTACTTC. Supplemented by reference TRBV11-2 and TRBJ2-7, the full variable domain reads EAGVAQSPRYKIIEKRQSVAFWCNPISGHATLYWYQQILGQGPKLLIQFQNNGVVDDSQLPKDRFSAERLKGVDSTLKIQPAKLEDSAVYLCASSPTRGGDEQYFGPGTRLTVT.

There are many counts of this clonotype. The chain employs TRBV12-5 and TRBJ2-5; no clear D. V was cut by 3 bases and J by 0 bases, with 8 bases left in between. CDR1 and CDR2 from the germline V gene are LGHNT and FRNRAP. This CDR3 has 14 residues. CDR3 sequence: CASGFPPNQETQYF. The CDR3 DNA reads TGTGCTAGTGGTTTCCCACCCAACCAAGAGACCCAGTACTTC.

A note on this clonotype: Since a much larger clone is just one base distant, this may be a read error. This chain uses TRBV6-4 with TRBJ2-7; D is unresolved. V lost 5 bases to trimming and J lost 7 bases, with 15 bases between them. Germline V gene sequence: CDR1 MRHNA, CDR2 SNTAGT. The CDR3 sequence is 13 residues long. DNA for the CDR3: TGTGCCAGCAGTAATCGGATGGGTTGGGAGCAGTACTTC. Its protein is CASSNRMGWEQYF.

There are a few counts of this clonotype. This chain links TRBV20-1 with TRBJ1-1, with TRBD1 as a possible D gene (6 bases). CDR3 length equals 16 residues. V was pared by 0 bases and J by 3 bases, with 17 bases between. Germline V CDR1 and CDR2: DFQATT, SNEGSKA (reference sequence). The CDR3 reads CSARDAGLGGHTEAFF. The CDR3 DNA follows: TGCAGTGCTAGAGACGCGGGCTTAGGGGGTCACACTGAAGCTTTCTTT.

The table lists this clonotype with many counts. The CDR3 nucleotides are TGTGCCAGCAGCTTAGAACAGATAAGCAGAAACACCATATATTTT. Translation: CASSLEQISRNTIYF. The chain links TRBV11-2 to TRBJ1-3, with D uncertain. The germline CDR1 and CDR2 sequences are SGHAT and FQNNGV. The CDR3 consists of 15 residues. V was cut by 0 bases and J by 5 bases, with 11 bases left in between.

Ten or more counts support this clonotype. CDR3 nucleotide sequence: TGCAGTGCTAGTAGGTGGGACGCTGAGACCCAGTACTTC. This codes for CSASRWDAETQYF. V is TRBV20-1 and J is TRBJ2-5, with D possibly called TRBD1 or TRBD2 (5 bases each). CDR3 length equals 13 residues. Per germline, CDR1 DFQATT and CDR2 SNEGSKA (reference sequence). The germline V and J ends were trimmed by 3 bases and 5 bases, with 13 bases remaining between them.

This clonotype was observed many times. The chain uses TRBV11-2 and TRBJ1-6, with D tentatively TRBD1 (5 bases). This CDR3 spans 18 amino acids. Germline V CDR1 and CDR2: SGHAT, FQNNGV. V shed 2 bases and J shed 0 bases, with 14 bases lying between them. CDR3 sequence: CASSLTGRLSSYNSPLHF. CDR3 DNA: TGTGCCAGCAGCTTAACAGGACGCCTAAGCTCCTATAATTCACCCCTCCACTTT.

This clonotype was seen ten or more times. This rearrangement joins TRBV20-1 to TRBJ2-5; 15 nucleotides agree with TRBD2. With V trimmed by 4 bases and J by 5 bases, 5 bases remained unmatched. The germline V gene has CDR1 DFQATT and CDR2 SNEGSKA (reference sequence). The CDR3 spans 15 residues. Here the CDR3 DNA reads TGCAGTGCTATGGGACTAGCGGGGGGAGGTGAGACCCAGTACTTC. Translated: CSAMGLAGGGETQYF.

This clonotype was seen repeatedly, ten times or more. V usage is TRBV6-5 and J usage is TRBJ2-5; TRBD2 might be the D (5 bases). V was cut by 0 bases and J by 0 bases, with 14 bases left in between. CDR1 and CDR2 (germline): MNHEY, SVGAGI. The CDR3 contains 17 residues. CDR3 amino acids: CASSYSRAAGNQETQYF. Written as DNA, the CDR3 is TGTGCCAGCAGTTACTCGAGGGCCGCGGGCAACCAAGAGACCCAGTACTTC.

A word on this clonotype: Since a much larger clone is just one base distant, this may be a read error. The chain recombines TRBV29-1 with TRBJ2-5; D not certain. Trimming pared 4 bases from V and 5 bases from J, leaving 8 bases between. The V gene's germline CDR1 is SQVTM and CDR2 ANQGSEA. The CDR3 length is 11 residues. CDR3 bases: TGCAGCGTTGGATTTGGGGAGACCCAGTACTTC. Its protein product is CSVGFGETQYF.

This clonotype was detected many times. V usage is TRBV15 and J usage is TRBJ2-7; D is uncertain. The CDR3 loop spans 15 amino acids. Germline assignment: CDR1 LNHNV and CDR2 YYDKDF (reference sequence). V was clipped by 1 base and J by 3 bases, with 13 bases between them. CDR3 sequence: CATSRVKGFFYEQYF. In nucleotides, the CDR3 is TGTGCCACCAGCAGAGTAAAGGGATTCTTCTACGAGCAGTACTTC.

This clonotype was recorded at least ten times. The gene calls are TRBV2 and TRBJ2-7; D is unclear. Trimming removed 6 bases at V and 0 bases at J, with 9 bases between. The CDR3 covers 13 residues. Germline CDR1 is SNHLY and CDR2 is FYNNEI. This CDR3 reads CASRDVSSYEQYF. The CDR3 region has the DNA TGTGCCAGCAGAGACGTCAGCTCCTACGAGCAGTACTTC.

This clonotype appeared many times. The CDR3 loop reads CASSYGQGVETQYF. The CDR3 coding sequence is TGTGCCAGCAGCTACGGACAGGGAGTAGAGACCCAGTACTTC. This chain connects TRBV6-5 to TRBJ2-5; 8 bases are shared with TRBD1. Losses at the gene ends were 6 bases for V and 4 bases for J; bases not matched to a gene: 7. This CDR3 contains 14 residues. From germline, CDR1 is MNHEY and CDR2 SVGAGI.

This clonotype appeared many times. The chain employs TRBV7-9 and TRBJ1-1; TRBD1 agrees at 7 bases. The V gene's germline CDR1 is SEHNR and CDR2 FQNEAQ (reference sequence). After removal of 8 bases from V and 0 bases from J, the junction contained 6 bases not matched to a gene. The CDR3 covers 14 residues. CDR3: CASCHGQVNTEAFF. As DNA, the CDR3 is TGTGCCAGCTGCCACGGACAGGTGAACACTGAAGCTTTCTTT.

This clonotype was observed at least ten times. The genes are TRBV12-3 or TRBV12-4 and TRBJ1-1; D is unresolved. Trimming stripped 0 bases from V and 11 bases from J, with 16 bases between. The CDR3 is made up of 14 amino acids. CDR3 region: CASSLARATDGAFF. CDR3 nucleotide sequence: TGTGCCAGCAGTTTAGCTAGGGCTACTGATGGGGCTTTCTTT.